This TCR beta chain came from a study of shared clonotypes between healthy human individuals. Whole-study context: Each donor's CD8 memory used one plate, CD8 naive two, each CD4 subset three. Study outcomes and limitations: The researchers took only blood, and tissue repertoires probably look different.

Libraries were prepared by immunoSEQ multiplex PCR; TCRdb keeps only in-frame clonotypes and omits some of them. The sample holds approximately 500,000 clones, almost 97% seen once. CDR3 length equals 15 residues. Trimming removed 6 bases at V and 5 bases at J, with 21 bases between. CDR1 is SGHNT and CDR2 is YYREEE in the germline V gene (reference sequence). Comments on this clone: Its antigen is currently unknown.

The sample consisted of naive CD4+ T cells sorted from blood. Subset meaning: CD45RA+ positively selected. The receptor was isolated from a woman between 25 and 40 years old in good health. The chain employs TRBV5-4 and TRBJ2-7, with D perhaps TRBD2 (6 bases). The CDR3 bases are TGTGCCAGCACCCTAACGGCTGGAGGGGTCCACGAGCAGTACTTC. It translates to CASTLTAGGVHEQYF.